Listed below are T cell receptor beta chains from one sample, sequenced in a study of metastatic and nonmetastatic thyroid tumors. From the PCR reads, TCRdb re-called clones with MiXCR. Here the sample spans tens of thousands of clones, around 28% being singletons. Sequencing was done on a sample of tumor tissue. These receptors were obtained from a female donor with papillary thyroid cancer or a benign thyroid nodule (not recorded which). Some clones in this sample may be carry-over from other donors' samples. The CDR3 runs from the conserved cysteine through the conserved F or W. Fields, in order: D gene, V gene, clone size, J gene, CDR3 protein, CDR3 DNA. D genes are given only for firm matches. A row's size may be missing; if present it is once, few, many or a size class.

D gene: TRBD2
V gene: TRBV12-3/TRBV12-4
clone size: many
J gene: TRBJ2-5
CDR3 protein: CASTTSGGKETQYF
CDR3 DNA: TGTGCCAGCACCACTAGCGGGGGGAAAGAGACCCAGTACTTC

D gene: TRBD1
V gene: TRBV20-1
clone size: large
J gene: TRBJ2-7
CDR3 protein: CSARATGTGQYEQYF
CDR3 DNA: TGCAGTGCTAGAGCAACCGGGACAGGGCAATACGAGCAGTACTTC

D gene: TRBD1
V gene: TRBV5-1
clone size: -
J gene: TRBJ2-5
CDR3 protein: CAGSGTGYLLETQYF
CDR3 DNA: TGCGCCGGCAGCGGGACAGGGTACCTTTTAGAGACCCAGTACTTC

D gene: -
V gene: TRBV4-1
clone size: -
J gene: TRBJ2-7
CDR3 protein: CASSQEVGGKQYF
CDR3 DNA: TGCGCCAGCAGCCAAGAAGTGGGCGGCAAGCAGTACTTC

D gene: -
V gene: TRBV5-1
clone size: many
J gene: TRBJ1-1
CDR3 protein: CASSLPGNTEAFF
CDR3 DNA: TGCGCCAGCAGCTTACCGGGGAACACTGAAGCTTTCTTT

D gene: TRBD2
V gene: TRBV7-2
clone size: many
J gene: TRBJ2-1
CDR3 protein: CASSLTSGGPIWEFF
CDR3 DNA: TGTGCCAGCAGCCTAACTAGCGGGGGGCCAATCTGGGAGTTCTTC

D gene: -
V gene: TRBV6-1
clone size: medium-sized
J gene: TRBJ1-6
CDR3 protein: CASSEFGQESSPLHF
CDR3 DNA: TGTGCCAGCAGTGAATTCGGTCAGGAGAGTTCACCCCTCCACTTT

D gene: -
V gene: TRBV7-2
clone size: many
J gene: TRBJ1-2
CDR3 protein: CASSLYQNGYTF
CDR3 DNA: TGTGCCAGCAGCCTCTATCAAAATGGCTACACCTTC

D gene: -
V gene: TRBV5-5
clone size: many
J gene: TRBJ1-4
CDR3 protein: CASSAGLLGEKLFF
CDR3 DNA: TGTGCCAGCAGCGCAGGGCTACTGGGTGAAAAACTGTTTTTT

D gene: TRBD1
V gene: TRBV6-1
clone size: -
J gene: TRBJ1-1
CDR3 protein: CASSAGQGITFF
CDR3 DNA: TGTGCCAGCAGTGCGGGACAGGGGATAACTTTCTTT

D gene: -
V gene: TRBV7-6
clone size: many
J gene: TRBJ1-5
CDR3 protein: CASSVDLNQPQHF
CDR3 DNA: TGTGCCAGCAGCGTCGACTTAAATCAGCCCCAGCATTTT

D gene: TRBD2
V gene: TRBV20-1
clone size: -
J gene: TRBJ2-4
CDR3 protein: CSAGRLRTSGLAKNIQYF
CDR3 DNA: TGCAGTGCTGGAAGACTCCGGACTAGCGGATTAGCCAAAAACATTCAGTACTTC

D gene: -
V gene: TRBV6-6
clone size: -
J gene: TRBJ1-6
CDR3 protein: CASSRPLPESSYNSPLHF
CDR3 DNA: TGTGCCAGCAGTCGGCCTCTCCCGGAGAGCTCCTATAATTCACCCCTCCACTTT

D gene: -
V gene: TRBV6-1
clone size: few
J gene: TRBJ2-1
CDR3 protein: CASSLAENNEQFF
CDR3 DNA: TGTGCCAGCAGTTTAGCCGAGAACAATGAGCAGTTCTTC

D gene: -
V gene: TRBV7-9
clone size: -
J gene: TRBJ2-7
CDR3 protein: CVSSFLRVGEQYF
CDR3 DNA: TGTGTCAGCAGCTTCCTACGGGTCGGCGAGCAGTACTTC

D gene: -
V gene: TRBV6-5
clone size: few
J gene: TRBJ2-1
CDR3 protein: CASSSPYRSVTNNEQFF
CDR3 DNA: TGTGCCAGCAGTTCCCCCTACAGGTCCGTAACAAACAATGAGCAGTTCTTC

D gene: TRBD1
V gene: TRBV4-1
clone size: -
J gene: TRBJ2-3
CDR3 protein: CASSPRPGQGWDTQYF
CDR3 DNA: TGCGCCAGCAGCCCAAGGCCGGGACAGGGATGGGATACGCAGTATTTT

D gene: -
V gene: TRBV27
clone size: few
J gene: TRBJ1-2
CDR3 protein: CASTGGYGYTF
CDR3 DNA: TGTGCCAGCACCGGAGGCTATGGCTACACCTTC

D gene: -
V gene: TRBV29-1
clone size: many
J gene: TRBJ2-1
CDR3 protein: CSVWPLVDNEQFF
CDR3 DNA: TGCAGCGTTTGGCCCCTCGTAGACAATGAGCAGTTCTTC

D gene: -
V gene: TRBV19
clone size: many
J gene: TRBJ2-5
CDR3 protein: CASSPVVPETQYF
CDR3 DNA: TGTGCCAGTAGCCCGGTAGTTCCAGAGACCCAGTACTTC

D gene: -
V gene: TRBV20-1
clone size: -
J gene: TRBJ1-1
CDR3 protein: CSAIAGDGGTEAFF
CDR3 DNA: TGCAGTGCTATCGCAGGGGATGGGGGCACTGAAGCTTTCTTT

D gene: TRBD1
V gene: TRBV19
clone size: many
J gene: TRBJ1-1
CDR3 protein: CASSPPTGGNTEAFF
CDR3 DNA: TGTGCCAGTAGTCCCCCGACAGGGGGGAACACTGAAGCTTTCTTT

D gene: TRBD2
V gene: TRBV10-2
clone size: many
J gene: TRBJ2-3
CDR3 protein: CASSESRGAGGHLSTDTQYF
CDR3 DNA: TGCGCCAGCAGTGAGTCTCGTGGAGCGGGGGGGCACCTAAGCACAGATACGCAGTATTTT

D gene: TRBD2
V gene: TRBV4-1
clone size: once
J gene: TRBJ2-5
CDR3 protein: CASSLTATIGGAEETQYF
CDR3 DNA: TGCGCCAGCAGCCTAACCGCGACTATCGGGGGGGCTGAAGAGACCCAGTACTTC

D gene: -
V gene: TRBV6-1
clone size: -
J gene: TRBJ2-7
CDR3 protein: CASSEAGYRSSYEQYF
CDR3 DNA: TGTGCCAGCAGTGAAGCGGGCTACAGGAGCTCCTACGAGCAGTACTTC

D gene: TRBD1
V gene: TRBV6-1
clone size: few
J gene: TRBJ1-4
CDR3 protein: CASGTGTGNEKLFF
CDR3 DNA: TGTGCCAGCGGAACCGGGACAGGGAATGAAAAACTGTTTTTT

D gene: -
V gene: TRBV6-2/TRBV6-3
clone size: few
J gene: TRBJ2-7
CDR3 protein: CASSLGGASDEQYF
CDR3 DNA: TGTGCCAGCAGTTTAGGGGGGGCTAGCGACGAGCAGTACTTC

D gene: TRBD1
V gene: TRBV7-9
clone size: -
J gene: TRBJ2-4
CDR3 protein: CASSPLGQQNIQYF
CDR3 DNA: TGTGCCAGCAGCCCCCTGGGACAGCAAAACATTCAGTACTTC